The 19 T cell receptor beta chains listed next were all sequenced from one sample in a study of blood T cell repertoires in COVID-19. Using immunoSEQ multiplex PCR, the repertoire was profiled, and TCRdb retains in-frame clones only, with some absent. The sample yields 300,000 to 350,000 clones, 90% seen once. Sequenced: peripheral blood. The receptors derive from a woman aged 25 to 39 with COVID-19, enrolled during active disease.

This chain connects TRBV5-4 to TRBJ1-5, with D hard to call. The V gene lost 0 bases and the J gene lost 5 bases, with 6 bases spanning the gap. Per germline, CDR1 SGHNT and CDR2 YYREEE (reference sequence). The CDR3 totals 13 residues. The CDR3 here is CASSLEADQPQHF. In nucleotides, the CDR3 is TGTGCCAGCAGCTTGGAAGCGGATCAGCCCCAGCATTTT.

This clone was seen a single time. V and J are TRBV5-1 and TRBJ1-5; 8 bases align to TRBD1. V shed 0 bases, J shed 7 bases, and the junction held 6 bases outside the gene matches. Germline assignment: CDR1 SGHRS and CDR2 YFSETQ. This CDR3 has 15 residues. CDR3 residues: CASSLAGQGEQPQHF. Here the CDR3 DNA reads TGCGCCAGCAGCTTGGCAGGACAGGGTGAACAGCCCCAGCATTTT. The full variable domain, in which reference TRBV5-1 and TRBJ1-5 provide the parts outside the CDR3, is KAGVTQTPRYLIKTRGQQVTLSCSPISGHRSVSWYQQTPGQGLQFLFEYFSETQRNKGNFPGRFSGRQFSNSRSEMNVSTLELGDSALYLCASSLAGQGEQPQHFGDGTRLSIL.

This clone turned up a few times. V is TRBV11-3 and J is TRBJ1-1; 12 bases match TRBD1. V shed 4 bases and J 11 bases; nucleotides not matched to a gene: 5. This CDR3 has 13 residues. The germline gives CDR1 SGHNT, CDR2 YENEEA. CDR3 bases: TGTGCCAGCAGCTACGGGACAGGGGGCGACGCTTTCTTT. Translated, it gives CASSYGTGGDAFF.

The chain has TRBV27 and TRBJ2-1, with TRBD1 as a possible D gene (6 bases). V lost 3 bases and J lost 6, with 12 bases in between. The CDR3 covers 14 residues. CDR1 and CDR2 from the germline V gene are MNHEY and SMNVEV (reference sequence). CDR3 residues: CASSFETGGNEQFF. CDR3 nucleotides: TGTGCCAGCAGTTTTGAGACAGGTGGCAATGAGCAGTTCTTC.

The chain links TRBV7-9 to TRBJ1-5; D unresolved. CDR1 and CDR2 from the germline V gene are SEHNR and FQNEAQ (reference sequence). The V gene lost 1 base and the J gene lost 6 bases, with 10 bases spanning the gap. This CDR3 contains 14 residues. CDR3 DNA sequence: TGTGCCAGCAGCTTAGGGATGGGAGGTCAGCCCCAGCATTTT. Protein sequence: CASSLGMGGQPQHF.

The chain recombines TRBV18 with TRBJ2-5; D possibly corresponds to TRBD1 (6 bases). The CDR3 runs to 15 residues. V lost 1 base, J lost 5 bases, and 14 bases lay in between. Germline assignment: CDR1 KGHSH and CDR2 LQKENI. This CDR3 is CASSPQSQGGETQYF. The CDR3 nucleotides are TGTGCCAGCTCACCACAATCACAGGGTGGGGAGACCCAGTACTTC. Supplemented by reference TRBV18 and TRBJ2-5, the full variable domain reads NAGVMQNPRHLVRRRGQEARLRCSPMKGHSHVYWYRQLPEEGLKFMVYLQKENIIDESGMPKERFSAEFPKEGPSILRIQQVVRGDSAAYFCASSPQSQGGETQYFGPGTRLLVL.

The rearrangement joins TRBV7-2 to TRBJ2-7; D might be TRBD1 (6 bases). Between the trimmed V and J ends, which lost 1 base and 3 bases, there was a span of 10 bases. CDR1 and CDR2 from the germline V gene are SGHTA and FQGNSA. The CDR3 runs 14 residues. CDR3 region: CASSLGGQIYEQYF. DNA of the CDR3: TGTGCCAGCAGCTTAGGAGGACAGATCTACGAGCAGTACTTC.

The chain is built from TRBV30 and TRBJ2-7, with D perhaps matching TRBD1 (6 bases). Trimming cost V 2 bases and J 1 base, with 18 bases left between them. Per the germline V gene, CDR1 is GTSNPN and CDR2 is SVGIG (reference sequence). The CDR3 consists of 16 residues. The CDR3 coding sequence is TGTGCCTGGAGTATAATGACAGGAGTCCCTTCCTACGAGCAGTACTTC. Its translation is CAWSIMTGVPSYEQYF.

Written as DNA, the CDR3 is TGTGCCAGCTCACCCTCTCGGGGGAACACTGAAGCTTTCTTT. Translated: CASSPSRGNTEAFF. The chain links TRBV18 to TRBJ1-1, with unresolved D. Germline V gene data show CDR1 as KGHSH and CDR2 as LQKENI. The germline V and J ends were trimmed by 3 bases and 1 base, with 9 bases remaining between them. CDR3 size: 14 residues.

The J gene is TRBJ1-5, the V gene TRBV30; 10 positions match TRBD1. The germline gives CDR1 GTSNPN, CDR2 SVGIG (reference sequence). This CDR3 comprises 17 residues. J gave up 1 base and V 0 bases, and 6 bases lay outside the gene matches. CDR3 amino acids: CAWSVRGGQGSNQPQHF. CDR3 coding DNA: TGTGCCTGGAGTGTCCGGGGGGGACAGGGGAGCAATCAGCCCCAGCATTTT.

CDR3 nucleotides: TGTGCCAGCGCGGCCCCAGTAGTCAGAAACACCGGGGAGCTGTTTTTT. Protein sequence: CASAAPVVRNTGELFF. V usage is TRBV2 and J usage is TRBJ2-2; D not resolved. The germline V and J ends were trimmed by 8 bases and 2 bases, with 18 bases remaining between them. The CDR3 contains 16 residues. Germline V gives CDR1 SNHLY, CDR2 FYNNEI. The full variable domain, rest sourced from reference TRBV2 and TRBJ2-2, is EPEVTQTPSHQVTQMGQEVILRCVPISNHLYFYWYRQILGQKVEFLVSFYNNEISEKSEIFDDQFSVERPDGSNFTLKIRSTKLEDSAMYFCASAAPVVRNTGELFFGEGSRLTVL.

V is TRBV27 and J is TRBJ1-5; D is perhaps TRBD1 (6 bases). CDR1 and CDR2 (germline): MNHEY, SMNVEV (reference sequence). This CDR3 spans 13 amino acids. The germline V and J ends were trimmed by 5 bases and 9 bases, with 14 bases remaining between them. The CDR3 sequence is CASSAGARWPQHF. The DNA of the CDR3 is TGTGCCAGCAGTGCAGGGGCCCGATGGCCCCAGCATTTT.

Concerning this clone: The sample carries other DNA sequences with the same CDR3. V and J are TRBV5-1 and TRBJ2-1; 12 positions agree with TRBD1. Germline-derived CDR1 and CDR2 are SGHRS and YFSETQ. The CDR3 totals 16 residues. V was pared by 3 bases and J by 6 bases, with 7 bases of the junction left unmatched. CDR3 region: CASSSIRDRGRNEQFF. The DNA for the CDR3 is TGCGCCAGCAGCTCGATCCGGGACAGGGGGCGCAATGAGCAGTTCTTC.

The chain employs TRBV27 and TRBJ2-2; possible D gene TRBD2, 5 bases. In germline, CDR1 is MNHEY, CDR2 SMNVEV (reference sequence). This CDR3 spans 14 amino acids. V shed 2 bases and J shed 3 bases, with 7 bases lying between them. The CDR3 loop is CASSLRGYTGELFF. Written as DNA, the CDR3 is TGTGCCAGCAGTTTAAGAGGGTACACCGGGGAGCTGTTTTTT.

This clone was counted between two and nine times. DNA of the CDR3: TGTGCCAGCAGCCAAGGGGAGAATTATAATTCACCCCTCCACTTT. It is translated as CASSQGENYNSPLHF. This rearrangement joins TRBV3-1 (or the pseudogene TRBV3-2) to TRBJ1-6; D unclear. In germline, CDR1 is LGHDT, CDR2 YNNKEL (reference sequence). Trimming took off 1 base at V and 4 bases at J, with 8 bases between the two ends. The CDR3 sequence is 15 residues long.

This chain uses TRBV27 with TRBJ1-1; D is uncertain. CDR3 length: 14 residues. With 5 bases removed from V and 5 bases from J, the gap between germline ends came to 15 bases. Per germline, CDR1 MNHEY and CDR2 SMNVEV (reference sequence). In DNA, the CDR3 is TGTGCCAGCAGTACGGGTTATTCCTGGACTGAAGCTTTCTTT. It encodes CASSTGYSWTEAFF.

V and J are TRBV12-3 or TRBV12-4 and TRBJ2-5, with TRBD1 as a possible D gene (6 bases). The CDR3 loop spans 13 amino acids. Between the trimmed V and J ends, which lost 8 bases and 1 base, there was a span of 11 bases. The CDR3 DNA reads as TGTGCCAGCGGCAGGGGTCCCCAAGAGACCCAGTACTTC. It is translated as CASGRGPQETQYF.

The chain carries TRBV5-5 and TRBJ2-7; 7 bases agree with TRBD2. This CDR3 comprises 12 residues. J gave up 2 bases and V 8 bases, and 4 bases lay outside the gene matches. Germline V gives CDR1 SGHKS, CDR2 YYEKEE (reference sequence). The CDR3 spells CARSSGAYEQYF. The DNA of the CDR3 is TGTGCCAGAAGCAGCGGGGCCTACGAGCAGTACTTC.

The gene calls are TRBV24-1 and TRBJ2-7; TRBD2 aligns across 7 bases. CDR3 length equals 14 residues. The germline gives CDR1 KGHDR, CDR2 SFDVKD. The V segment lost 5 bases and the J segment 5 bases; nucleotides outside the gene matches: 8. The CDR3 DNA reads TGTGCCACCAGTGCTGGCGGGAGTTCCAACGAGCAGTACTTC. Its translation is CATSAGGSSNEQYF.